Shown below are 17 T cell receptor beta chains from a single sample sequenced in a study of blood T cells in healthy people across ages. For the second PCR, which ran for about 7 to 11 cycles, a sample-barcoded 5' primer and a J-beta primer mix were used. One entry per CDR3 protein results from TCRdb running MiXCR on the 5' RACE reads. Altogether around 710,000 distinct CDR3 sequences are present, roughly 47% being singletons, with the ten largest covering around 20%. Source material: blood. These receptors all stem from a woman aged 60-75 years in good health.

This chain uses TRBV11-2 with TRBJ2-2; 9 bases line up with TRBD1. The CDR3 has 17 amino acids. The germline gives CDR1 SGHAT, CDR2 FQNNGV. V lost 0 bases and J lost 2; bases outside the gene matches: 4. Here the CDR3 DNA reads TGTGCCAGCAGCTTAGACGGGACAGGGTTTAACACCGGGGAGCTGTTTTTT. Its protein product is CASSLDGTGFNTGELFF.

This clonotype has just a few counts. The chain employs TRBV12-3 or TRBV12-4 and TRBJ2-5; 16 bases fit TRBD2. This CDR3 comprises 17 residues. The junction had 2 bases not matched to a gene; V was cut back by 2 bases and J by 2 bases. The CDR3 bases are TGTGCCAGCAGTTTAACGGGACTAGCGGGAGGGCAAGAGACCCAGTACTTC. Protein sequence: CASSLTGLAGGQETQYF.

There are a few counts of this clonotype. The V call is TRBV20-1, the J call TRBJ2-5; TRBD2 aligns across 9 bases. Germline CDR1 DFQATT, CDR2 SNEGSKA (reference sequence). With 4 bases clipped from V and 1 base from J, the junction kept 4 bases outside the gene matches. There are 14 residues in the CDR3. CDR3 sequence (DNA): TGCAGTGCTATGACTAGCGGAGGCCAAGAGACCCAGTACTTC. Translated, it gives CSAMTSGGQETQYF.

The chain combines TRBV12-3 or TRBV12-4 with TRBJ2-1; D gene unclear. The V and J ends lost 3 bases and 13 bases respectively, with 13 bases between them. There are 12 residues in the CDR3. The CDR3 here is CASSLVGSRQFF. The CDR3 nucleotides are TGTGCCAGCAGTTTGGTGGGGTCCCGCCAGTTCTTC.

The rearrangement joins TRBV4-3 to TRBJ2-4; the match to TRBD1 covers 8 bases. The DNA end lines up better with TRBJ2-7; the J call may be wrong. CDR3 length equals 14 residues. From germline, CDR1 is LGHNA and CDR2 YSLEER. CDR3 coding DNA: TGCGCCAGCAGCACGGCAGGGGGCAGGTACGAGCAGTACTTC. It codes for CASSTAGGRYEQYF.

The rearrangement uses TRBV20-1 and TRBJ1-5; TRBD1 aligns across 8 bases. The V gene end was trimmed by 4 bases and the J gene end by 5 bases; junction bases not matched to a gene: 10. Germline V gives CDR1 DFQATT, CDR2 SNEGSKA (reference sequence). The CDR3 has 15 residues. CDR3 bases: TGCAGTGCTACCGTTCGACAGGGGTTAGATCAGCCCCAGCATTTT. It codes for CSATVRQGLDQPQHF.

The V and J genes are TRBV6-5 and TRBJ2-1; TRBD2 matches at 16 bases. V dropped 4 bases and J dropped 2; count of bases not matched to a gene: 8. CDR3 size: 19 residues. The germline V gene encodes CDR1 MNHEY and CDR2 SVGAGI. Here the CDR3 reads CASSSPRGTSGRAYNEQFF. In DNA, the CDR3 is TGTGCCAGCAGTTCCCCCCGGGGGACTAGCGGGAGGGCCTACAATGAGCAGTTCTTC.

The chain combines TRBV20-1 with TRBJ2-7, with TRBD2 matching 11 bases. V dropped 5 bases and J dropped 0; count of bases not matched to a gene: 6. Germline V gives CDR1 DFQATT, CDR2 SNEGSKA (reference sequence). The CDR3 is made up of 15 amino acids. CDR3 sequence reads: CSAVDSGRASYEQYF. In DNA, the CDR3 is TGCAGTGCTGTCGATAGCGGGAGGGCCTCCTACGAGCAGTACTTC.

The table lists this clonotype with many counts. V usage is TRBV2 and J usage is TRBJ2-7; 8 nucleotides agree with TRBD2. V lost 6 bases, J lost 2 bases, and 12 bases stayed unmatched. The CDR3 is 16 residues long. Per germline, CDR1 SNHLY and CDR2 FYNNEI. The CDR3 region is CASSFPGGGRAYEQYF. For the CDR3, the DNA is TGTGCCAGCAGCTTTCCGGGGGGGGGCAGGGCCTACGAGCAGTACTTC.

The CDR3 here is CSVYVAGAGSNEQFF. The CDR3 nucleotides read TGCAGCGTCTATGTAGCGGGAGCAGGAAGCAATGAGCAGTTCTTC. V gene TRBV29-1 combines with J gene TRBJ2-1; TRBD2 matches 9 bases. This CDR3 contains 15 residues. Germline-derived CDR1 and CDR2 are SQVTM and ANQGSEA. V lost 6 bases to trimming and J lost 6 bases; unmatched junction nucleotides: 12.

This clonotype was seen only a few times. The chain links TRBV25-1 to TRBJ1-4; no firm D call. The length of the CDR3 is 12 residues. Deletions cut 1 base from V and 7 bases from J, with 4 bases between. CDR1 MGHDK and CDR2 SYGVNS come from the germline V gene. DNA for the CDR3: TGTGCCAGCAGTGAATCTATTGAAAAACTGTTTTTT. Translated, it gives CASSESIEKLFF. Combining the CDR3 with reference TRBV25-1 and TRBJ1-4 gives the whole variable domain EADIYQTPRYLVIGTGKKITLECSQTMGHDKMYWYQQDPGMELHLIHYSYGVNSTEKGDLSSESTVSRIRTEHFPLTLESARPSHTSQYLCASSESIEKLFFGSGTQLSVL.

This clonotype has a handful of counts. The chain carries TRBV4-3 and TRBJ1-4; 11 bases align to TRBD1. The CDR3 sequence is 15 residues long. CDR1 is LGHNA and CDR2 is YSLEER in the germline V gene. V shed 2 bases, J shed 7 bases, and the junction held 3 bases outside the gene matches. DNA of the CDR3: TGCGCCAGCAGCCAAAGGACAGGGGGCCTTGAAAAACTGTTTTTT. Translation gives CASSQRTGGLEKLFF.

V is TRBV7-3 and J is TRBJ2-5; a possible D gene is TRBD2 (6 bases). The CDR3 contains 15 residues. With 2 bases removed from V and 4 bases from J, the gap between germline ends came to 14 bases. Germline loops: CDR1 SGHTA, CDR2 FQGTGA. CDR3: CASSLFGTDGETQYF. The DNA of the CDR3 is TGTGCCAGCAGCTTATTTGGGACTGATGGAGAGACCCAGTACTTC.

This clonotype has a handful of counts. In DNA form, the CDR3 reads TGTGCCAGCAGTCATCCGGGACAGCCGTCCAATGAGCAGTTCTTC. It yields the protein CASSHPGQPSNEQFF. The rearrangement links TRBV12-3 or TRBV12-4 to TRBJ2-1; 7 bases fit TRBD1. The junction had 10 bases not matched to a gene; V was cut back by 5 bases and J by 6 bases. There are 15 residues in the CDR3.

The chain is built from TRBV29-1 and TRBJ2-1, with TRBD2 matching 8 bases. Per germline, CDR1 SQVTM and CDR2 ANQGSEA. This CDR3 region has 13 residues. V was clipped by 7 bases and J by 7 bases; unmatched bases: 9. CDR3 DNA sequence: TGCAGCGACAAAACGGGGGGGGGTAATGAGCAGTTCTTC. Its translation is CSDKTGGGNEQFF.

The rearrangement joins TRBV3-1 to TRBJ2-1; 8 bases map to TRBD1. Germline CDR1 reads LGHDT; CDR2 reads YNNKEL (reference sequence). Trimming removed 4 bases from V and 8 bases from J; junction bases left unmatched: 7. The CDR3 is 14 amino acids. CDR3 loop: CASSLTSTGDEQFF. The CDR3 nucleotides read TGTGCCAGCAGCCTCACTTCGACAGGGGATGAGCAGTTCTTC.

The V gene is TRBV20-1, the J gene TRBJ2-5; D is unclear. The CDR3 covers 12 residues. Germline V gene data show CDR1 as DFQATT and CDR2 as SNEGSKA (reference sequence). Trimming took off 4 bases at V and 5 bases at J, with 11 bases between the two ends. The CDR3 DNA follows: TGCAGTGCTACTAGAGGTTCGGAGACCCAGTACTTC. Translation: CSATRGSETQYF.